The 21 T cell receptor beta chains below were found in one sample sequenced in a study of T cells in women clearing cervical HPV infection (dated by TCRdb to the late 2010s). Library preparation employed the immunoSEQ multiplex PCR assay. TCRdb took this table from immuneACCESS and kept in-frame rearrangements with V and J called. Such tables lack part of the clones; where checked against another copy, unresolved V genes explain under half of the gap, and the rest is unexplained. The sample table records 25,000 to 30,000 clones. The ten top clones hold around 2.8% of the sample. Sequenced sample: blood buffy coat. The receptors here all came from a woman between 18 and 75 years old with a cervical HPV16 infection that either progressed to CIN3+ or cleared (not recorded which).

As to this clone: Read sequence stops 3 residues before the CDR3 end, and the germline J gene provides the missing end. The chain has TRBV5-6 and TRBJ1-2; possibly TRBD1 for D (6 bases). The germline CDR1 and CDR2 sequences are SGHDT and YYEEEE. Trimming stripped 4 bases from V and 5 bases from J, with 9 bases between. There are 12 residues in the CDR3. The CDR3 sequence is CASSTRGYGYTF. The CDR3 bases that were read are TGTGCCAGCAGCACGAGGGGGTATGGC. Variable domain in full (rest from reference TRBV5-6 and TRBJ1-2): DAGVTQSPTHLIKTRGQQVTLRCSPKSGHDTVSWYQQALGQGPQFIFQYYEEEERQRGNFPDRFSGHQFPNYSSELNVNALLLGDSALYLCASSTRGYGYTFGSGTRLTVV.

About this clone: Sequencing ends 3 residues short of the CDR3 end; the germline J gene provides the rest. This rearrangement joins TRBV11-2 to TRBJ2-1; 7 bases line up with TRBD1. The junction had 11 bases not matched to a gene; V was cut back by 8 bases and J by 7 bases. The CDR3 has 14 amino acids. The germline V gene has CDR1 SGHAT and CDR2 FQNNGV. The CDR3 DNA, read in part, is TGTGCCAGCTTGGGTCAGGGACAGTATAATGAG. Its translation: CASLGQGQYNE. In full, the CDR3 is CASLGQGQYNEQFF.

This clone shows up as medium-sized by frequency. The covered CDR3 bases are TGTGCCAGCCCCAGGGCTGGGGAG. Its protein is CASPRAGE. Given in full, the CDR3 is CASPRAGELFF. V gene TRBV7-9 combines with J gene TRBJ2-2; a weak D match, TRBD1 (5 bases). The read comes to an end 3 residues before the CDR3 does, leaving the germline J gene to fill in the end. Trimming removed 8 bases from V and 8 bases from J, with 9 bases in between. Germline V lookup: CDR1 SEHNR, CDR2 FQNEAQ (reference sequence). The length of the CDR3 is 11 residues.

Worth noting for this clone: The read finishes 3 residues shy of the CDR3 end, and the germline J gene is used to complete it. V is TRBV16 and J is TRBJ1-2; the match to TRBD1 covers 7 bases. The CDR3 has 17 residues. V lost 1 base to trimming and J lost 0 bases; unmatched junction nucleotides: 8. Germline V CDR1 and CDR2: KGHSY, FQNENV. Partial CDR3 DNA: TGTGCCAGCAGCCAATGGGCAACAGGGGTCCCTAACTATGGC. Its protein product is CASSQWATGVPNYG. Given in full, the CDR3 is CASSQWATGVPNYGYTF. Complete variable domain (other parts from reference TRBV16 and TRBJ1-2): GEEVAQTPKHLVRGEGQKAKLYCAPIKGHSYVFWYQQVLKNEFKFLISFQNENVFDETGMPKERFSAKCLPNSPCSLEIQATKLEDSAVYFCASSQWATGVPNYGYTFGSGTRLTVV.

The CDR3 protein is CASGLVRGTGVGETQYF. The CDR3 bases that were read are TGTGCTAGTGGTTTGGTTCGGGGGACAGGGGTGGGAGAGACC. The chain employs TRBV12-5 and TRBJ2-5; 10 bases line up with TRBD1. The read terminates 3 residues ahead of where the CDR3 ends, so the germline J gene completes it. V lost 0 bases to trimming and J lost 4 bases; unmatched junction nucleotides: 8. From germline, CDR1 is LGHNT and CDR2 FRNRAP. The CDR3 covers 17 residues.

For this clone: The read ends 3 residues early relative to the CDR3; the germline J gene fills the gap. The chain carries TRBV5-4 and TRBJ2-5; the D gene is possibly TRBD2 (6 bases). The CDR3 covers 14 residues. Trimming cost V 2 bases and J 7 bases, with 15 bases left between them. Germline V gene data show CDR1 as SGHNT and CDR2 as YYREEE (reference sequence). The sequenced CDR3 bases are TGTGCCAGCAGCTTTGGAGGAGGGTACGGGACC. Amino acids: CASSFGGGYGT. The complete CDR3 sequence is CASSFGGGYGTQYF.

CDR3 residues: CASSLRGAWEDTQYF. The CDR3 bases that were read are TGTGCCAGCAGCTTAAGAGGGGCCTGGGAAGATACG. J is TRBJ2-3 and V is TRBV7-2; either TRBD1 or TRBD2 may supply D (5 bases each). The read comes to an end 3 residues before the CDR3 does, leaving the germline J gene to fill in the end. CDR1 and CDR2 from the germline V gene are SGHTA and FQGNSA. The CDR3 runs 15 residues. Trimming removed 2 bases at V and 5 bases at J, with 14 bases between.

On this clone: The CDR3 end lies 3 residues beyond the end of the read and is filled in from the germline J gene. The chain uses TRBV11-2 and TRBJ2-3; 8 nucleotides align to TRBD1. This CDR3 is 14 amino acids long. The V and J ends lost 5 bases and 5 bases, in that order; junction bases with no gene match: 6. In germline, CDR1 is SGHAT, CDR2 FQNNGV. CDR3 region: CASSADRVIDTQYF. CDR3 bases read: TGTGCCAGCAGCGCGGACAGGGTAATAGATACG.

Details on this clone: The sequence runs out 3 residues before the end of the CDR3; the remainder is reconstructed from the germline J gene. The V call is TRBV7-7, the J call TRBJ2-2; 7 bases align to TRBD2. The CDR3 covers 18 residues. Germline V gives CDR1 SSHAT, CDR2 FNYEAQ (reference sequence). After removal of 2 bases from V and 1 base from J, the junction contained 10 bases not matched to a gene. This CDR3 is CASSLSPLASGNTGELFF. The part of the CDR3 DNA that was read is TGTGCCAGCAGCTTAAGCCCCCTTGCTAGCGGGAACACCGGGGAG.

Concerning this clone itself: The read gets to within 3 residues of the CDR3 end, and the germline J gene fills in the rest. The V and J genes are TRBV10-2 and TRBJ1-4; 7 positions agree with TRBD1. Germline CDR1 and CDR2: WSHSY and SAAADI. This CDR3 has 16 amino acids. V lost 7 bases and J lost 5; bases outside the gene matches: 13. The CDR3 DNA, read in part, is TGCGCCAGCACACCAGAGGGAGGGACAGCAAATGAAAAA. Translation: CASTPEGGTANEK. The CDR3 in full is CASTPEGGTANEKLFF.

Worth noting for this clone: With the read ending 3 residues before the CDR3 end, the germline J gene is used to fill in that end. The V call is TRBV25-1, the J call TRBJ2-2; 16 nucleotides line up with TRBD2. The CDR3 is made up of 20 amino acids. CDR1 MGHDK and CDR2 SYGVNS come from the germline V gene. V lost 4 bases, J lost 4 bases, and 12 bases stayed unmatched. The CDR3 loop reads CASSGAGGTSGGVVTGELFF. The covered CDR3 bases are TGTGCCAGCAGTGGGGCAGGCGGGACTAGCGGGGGGGTGGTCACCGGGGAG.

As to this clone: At one of its ends the junction is not consistent with the germline gene, which may arise from a read error. The CDR3 bases that were read are TGTGCCACCAGTGATCAGGCCGGGGTCACTGAA. It codes for CATSDQAGVTE. The entire CDR3 protein is CATSDQAGVTEAFF. V usage is TRBV10-3 and J usage is TRBJ1-1; D is ambiguous. From the germline J gene comes the end of the CDR3, since the read stops 3 residues before it. Germline V lookup: CDR1 ENHRY, CDR2 SYGVKD. This CDR3 region has 14 residues.

Notes on this clone: Coverage ceases 3 residues before the CDR3 finishes, and the germline J gene fills in the end. The J gene is TRBJ1-2, the V gene TRBV18; TRBD1 might be the D (5 bases). Germline V gene lookup returns CDR1 KGHSH and CDR2 LQKENI. The CDR3 sequence is 13 residues long. The CDR3 bases that were read are TGTGCCAGCTCACCAGAGGGGTCATGGGGC. It codes for CASSPEGSWG. The entire CDR3 protein reads CASSPEGSWGYTF.

For this clone: The CDR3 end lies 3 residues beyond the end of the read and is filled in from the germline J gene. V is TRBV20-1 and J is TRBJ1-2, with a weak D call TRBD1 (5 bases). V was pared by 4 bases and J by 5 bases, with 17 bases between. Germline V gene lookup returns CDR1 DFQATT and CDR2 SNEGSKA (reference sequence). CDR3 length: 14 amino acids. Incomplete CDR3 DNA: TGCAGTGCTACCCAGGGCAGCTCCCAATATGGC. Residues: CSATQGSSQYG. The full CDR3 sequence reads CSATQGSSQYGYTF.

In the case of this clone: Read data end 3 residues before the CDR3 end; the end is taken from the germline J gene. The chain links TRBV29-1 to TRBJ2-1; 10 bases are a match to TRBD1. V trimming: 4 bases; J trimming: 7 bases; junction bases outside the gene matches: 7. CDR3 length: 14 amino acids. Looked up from germline, CDR1 is SQVTM and CDR2 is ANQGSEA. The covered CDR3 bases are TGCAGCGTTGGGGGACAGGGGCGTCGTAATGAG. Protein: CSVGGQGRRNE. The CDR3, in full, reads CSVGGQGRRNEQFF.

With respect to this clone: The read ends 3 residues shy of where the CDR3 ends; the end is completed using the germline J gene. The chain carries TRBV5-1 and TRBJ2-5, with 7 nucleotides matching TRBD1. CDR3 size: 15 residues. The germline gives CDR1 SGHRS, CDR2 YFSETQ. The trim removed 4 bases at V and 3 bases at J, leaving 9 bases unmatched. This CDR3 reads CASSRTLGTEETQYF. CDR3 DNA (partial): TGCGCCAGCAGCCGTACCTTGGGGACAGAAGAGACC.

About this clone: The read finishes 3 residues shy of the CDR3 end, and the germline J gene is used to complete it. The chain recombines TRBV4-1 with TRBJ2-3, with no clear D. CDR3 length: 12 amino acids. Germline assignment: CDR1 MGHRA and CDR2 YSYEKL. V was pared by 4 bases and J by 2 bases, with 4 bases between. CDR3 loop: CASSRATDTQYF. The CDR3 DNA, read in part, is TGCGCCAGCAGCCGGGCCACAGATACG.

In regard to this clone: The CDR3 goes on 3 residues after the read ends, and that part is filled in from the germline J gene. This rearrangement joins TRBV6-1 to TRBJ1-5; D is undetermined. CDR1 and CDR2 (germline): MNHNS, SASEGT. The CDR3 loop spans 15 amino acids. V was cut by 3 bases and J by 4 bases, with 13 bases left in between. Here the CDR3 reads CASSDMWAENQPQHF. The part of the CDR3 DNA that was read is TGTGCCAGCAGTGATATGTGGGCAGAGAATCAGCCC.

On this clone: The DNA ends 3 residues before the CDR3 does, and the rest of the CDR3 is filled in from the germline J gene. The chain has TRBV10-1 and TRBJ1-2; TRBD1 might be the D (6 bases). CDR3 length equals 13 residues. Germline CDR1 is WNHNN and CDR2 is SYGVQD (reference sequence). Trimming cost V 3 bases and J 3 bases, with 8 bases left between them. Here the CDR3 reads CASSDYRDYGYTF. The part of the CDR3 DNA that was read is TGCGCCAGCAGTGATTACAGGGACTATGGC.

Worth noting for this clone: The sequence runs out 3 residues before the end of the CDR3; the remainder is reconstructed from the germline J gene. The V call is TRBV30, the J call TRBJ2-4; TRBD2 matches 8 bases. The CDR3 extends over 15 amino acids. Trimming cost V 3 bases and J 0 bases; bases outside gene matches: 4. CDR1 and CDR2 (germline): GTSNPN, SVGIG (reference sequence). CDR3 DNA (partial): TGTGCCTGGAGGCCAGCGGGAGAAGCCAAAAACATT. It translates to CAWRPAGEAKNI. In full, the CDR3 is CAWRPAGEAKNIQYF.

Comments on this clone: The read finishes 3 residues shy of the CDR3 end, and the germline J gene is used to complete it. J is TRBJ2-4 and V is TRBV2; 15 bases map to TRBD2. The germline CDR1 and CDR2 sequences are SNHLY and FYNNEI. The J segment lost 6 bases and the V segment lost 6 bases, leaving 6 bases of the junction unmatched. This CDR3 is 16 amino acids long. The part of the CDR3 DNA that was read is TGTGCCAGCAGGGTCGGACTAGCGGGGGGGGTAAACATT. Translating gives CASRVGLAGGVNI. In full, the CDR3 is CASRVGLAGGVNIQYF.